What follows describes a single T cell receptor beta chain. No antigen is known for it. An equimolar mix of two oligonucleotides served as the beta constant-region primer for TRBC1 and TRBC2. Ligated cDNA was amplified by four rounds of PCR with nested alpha and beta constant-region primers and SP2. TCRdb reanalysed the UMI-ligation and nested PCR reads using MiXCR and keeps one entry per CDR3 protein. The sample yields roughly 99,000 distinct CDR3 sequences, about 11% seen once. Germline V gene lookup returns CDR1 KGHDR and CDR2 SFDVKD. The V gene lost 8 bases and the J gene lost 3 bases, with 19 bases spanning the gap. This CDR3 has 15 residues. The sample is drawn from a study of naive and memory T cell subsets. General study points: Clonotypes here are unpaired alpha or beta chain sequences. A few larger clonotypes appeared in naive repertoires, especially CD8, possibly memory cells re-expressing CD45RA. Naive and memory repertoire findings lacked a ground truth for validation.

The specimen was naive CD4+ T cells from blood. The chain uses TRBV24-1 and TRBJ2-7; no firm D call. This TCR was recovered from a human donor in good health. CDR3 sequence (DNA): TGTGCCACCATGGGAAGGAACGAGGAAAACTACGAGCAGTACTTC. Protein: CATMGRNEENYEQYF.